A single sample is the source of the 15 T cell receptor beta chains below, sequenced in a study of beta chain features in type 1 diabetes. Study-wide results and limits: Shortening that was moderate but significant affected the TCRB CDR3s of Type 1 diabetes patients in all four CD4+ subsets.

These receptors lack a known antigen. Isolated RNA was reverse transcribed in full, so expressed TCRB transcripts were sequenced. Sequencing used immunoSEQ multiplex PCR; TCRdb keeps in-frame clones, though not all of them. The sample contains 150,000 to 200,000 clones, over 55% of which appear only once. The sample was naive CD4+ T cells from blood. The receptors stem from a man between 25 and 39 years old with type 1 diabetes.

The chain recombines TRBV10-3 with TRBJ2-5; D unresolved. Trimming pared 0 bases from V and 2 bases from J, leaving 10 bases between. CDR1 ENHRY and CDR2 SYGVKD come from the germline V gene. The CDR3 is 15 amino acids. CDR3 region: CAISESMATQETQYF. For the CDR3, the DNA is TGTGCCATCAGTGAGTCGATGGCAACACAAGAGACCCAGTACTTC.

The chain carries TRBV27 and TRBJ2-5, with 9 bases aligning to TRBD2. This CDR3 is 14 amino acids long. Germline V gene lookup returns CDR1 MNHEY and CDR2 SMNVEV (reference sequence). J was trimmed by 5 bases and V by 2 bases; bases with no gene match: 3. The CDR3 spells CASSLGLAGETQYF. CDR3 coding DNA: TGTGCCAGCAGTTTAGGGCTAGCGGGGGAGACCCAGTACTTC.

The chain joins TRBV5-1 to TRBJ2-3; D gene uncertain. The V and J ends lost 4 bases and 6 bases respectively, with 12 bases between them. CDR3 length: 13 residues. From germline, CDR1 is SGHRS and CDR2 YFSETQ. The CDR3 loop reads CASSLGSADTQYF. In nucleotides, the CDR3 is TGCGCCAGCAGCCTTGGATCGGCGGATACGCAGTATTTT.

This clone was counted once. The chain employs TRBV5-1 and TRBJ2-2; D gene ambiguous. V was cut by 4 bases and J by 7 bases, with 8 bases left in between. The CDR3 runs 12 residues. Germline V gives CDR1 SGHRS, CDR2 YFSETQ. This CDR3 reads CASSRQIGELFF. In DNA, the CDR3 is TGCGCCAGCAGCCGACAAATCGGGGAGCTGTTTTTT.

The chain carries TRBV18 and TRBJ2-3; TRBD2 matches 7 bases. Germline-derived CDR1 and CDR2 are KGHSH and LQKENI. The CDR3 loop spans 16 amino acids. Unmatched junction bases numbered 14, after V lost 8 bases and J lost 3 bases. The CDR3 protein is CASAYFTSAGTDTQYF. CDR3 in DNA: TGTGCCAGCGCCTATTTTACTAGCGCGGGTACAGATACGCAGTATTTT.

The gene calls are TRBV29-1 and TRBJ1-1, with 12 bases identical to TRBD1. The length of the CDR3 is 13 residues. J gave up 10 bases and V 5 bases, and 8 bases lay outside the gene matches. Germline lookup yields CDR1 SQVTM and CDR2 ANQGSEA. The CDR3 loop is CSVRGQGAVGAFF. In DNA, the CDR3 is TGCAGCGTTAGGGGACAGGGGGCTGTCGGAGCTTTCTTT.

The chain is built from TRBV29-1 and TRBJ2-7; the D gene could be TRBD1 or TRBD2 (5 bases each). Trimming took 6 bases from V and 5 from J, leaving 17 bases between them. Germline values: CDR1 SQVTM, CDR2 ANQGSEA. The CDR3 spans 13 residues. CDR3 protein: CSVGVRYRNEQYF. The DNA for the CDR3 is TGCAGCGTGGGGGTAAGGTATCGGAACGAGCAGTACTTC.

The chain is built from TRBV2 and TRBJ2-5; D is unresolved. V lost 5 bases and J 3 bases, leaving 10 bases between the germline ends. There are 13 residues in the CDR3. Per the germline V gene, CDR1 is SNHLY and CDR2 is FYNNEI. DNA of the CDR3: TGTGCCAGCAGTTTTGAAACAGAAGAGACCCAGTACTTC. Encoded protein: CASSFETEETQYF.

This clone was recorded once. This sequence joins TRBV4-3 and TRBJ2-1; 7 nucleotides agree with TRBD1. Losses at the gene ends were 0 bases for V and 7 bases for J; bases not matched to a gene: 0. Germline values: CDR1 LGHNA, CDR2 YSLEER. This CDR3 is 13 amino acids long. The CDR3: CASSQETGNEQFF. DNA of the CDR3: TGCGCCAGCAGCCAAGAGACAGGGAATGAGCAGTTCTTC.

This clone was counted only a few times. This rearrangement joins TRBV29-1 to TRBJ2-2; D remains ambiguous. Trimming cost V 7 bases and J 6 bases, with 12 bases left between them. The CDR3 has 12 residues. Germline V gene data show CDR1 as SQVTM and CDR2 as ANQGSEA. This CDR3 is CSALMFAGELFF. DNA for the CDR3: TGCAGCGCCTTAATGTTCGCCGGGGAGCTGTTTTTT.

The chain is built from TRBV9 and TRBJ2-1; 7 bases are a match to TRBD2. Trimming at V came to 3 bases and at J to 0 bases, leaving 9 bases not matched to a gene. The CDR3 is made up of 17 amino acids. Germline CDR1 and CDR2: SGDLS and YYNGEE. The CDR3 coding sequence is TGTGCCAGCAGCGAGCCCCGGGGGGAGGGCTCCTACAATGAGCAGTTCTTC. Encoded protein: CASSEPRGEGSYNEQFF.

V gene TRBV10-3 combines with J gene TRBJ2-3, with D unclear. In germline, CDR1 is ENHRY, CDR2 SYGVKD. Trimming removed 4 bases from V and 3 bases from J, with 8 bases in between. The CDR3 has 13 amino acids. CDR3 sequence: CAISVTETDTQYF. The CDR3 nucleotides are TGTGCCATCAGTGTCACAGAGACAGATACGCAGTATTTT.

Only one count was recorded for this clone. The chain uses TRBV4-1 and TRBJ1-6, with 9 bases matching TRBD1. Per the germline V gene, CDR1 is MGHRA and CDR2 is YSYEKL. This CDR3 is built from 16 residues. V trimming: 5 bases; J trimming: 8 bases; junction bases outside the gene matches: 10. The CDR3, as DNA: TGCGCCAGCAGCTATGACCCGGGACAGGGCGATTCACCCCTCCACTTT. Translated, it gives CASSYDPGQGDSPLHF.

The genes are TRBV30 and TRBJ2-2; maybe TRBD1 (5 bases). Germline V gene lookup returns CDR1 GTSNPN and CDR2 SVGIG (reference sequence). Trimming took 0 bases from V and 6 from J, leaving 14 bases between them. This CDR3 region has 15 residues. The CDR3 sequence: CAWSVLGLVPGELFF. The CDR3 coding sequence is TGTGCCTGGAGTGTATTGGGGCTAGTCCCCGGGGAGCTGTTTTTT.

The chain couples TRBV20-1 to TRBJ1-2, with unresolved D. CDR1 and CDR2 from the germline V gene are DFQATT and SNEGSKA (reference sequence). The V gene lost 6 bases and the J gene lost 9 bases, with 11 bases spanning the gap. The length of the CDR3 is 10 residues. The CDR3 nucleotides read TGCAGTGCCCTAGAGCGCAGCTACACCTTC. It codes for CSALERSYTF.